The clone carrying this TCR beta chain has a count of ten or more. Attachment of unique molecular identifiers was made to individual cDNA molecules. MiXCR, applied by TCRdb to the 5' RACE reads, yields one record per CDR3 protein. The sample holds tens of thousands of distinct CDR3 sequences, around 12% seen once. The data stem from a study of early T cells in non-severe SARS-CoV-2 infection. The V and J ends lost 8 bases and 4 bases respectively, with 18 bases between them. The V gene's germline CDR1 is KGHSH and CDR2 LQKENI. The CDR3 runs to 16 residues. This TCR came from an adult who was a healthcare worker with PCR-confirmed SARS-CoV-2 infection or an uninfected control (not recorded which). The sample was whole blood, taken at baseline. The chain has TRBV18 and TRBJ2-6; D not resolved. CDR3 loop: CASRQTLDDGANVLTF. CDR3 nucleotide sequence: TGTGCCAGCCGTCAGACCTTGGACGACGGGGCCAACGTCCTGACTTTC.